This T cell receptor (beta chain) was recorded in a study of blood T cells in healthy people across ages. V dropped 2 bases and J dropped 1 base, with 8 bases sitting between them. From germline, CDR1 is SEHNR and CDR2 FQNEAQ (reference sequence). This CDR3 has 14 amino acids. Sample-barcoded 5' priming and a J-beta primer mix drove a second PCR of about 6 to 12 cycles. TCRdb re-called the 5' RACE reads through MiXCR, storing one row per CDR3 protein. The sample records about a million distinct CDR3 sequences, about two fifths being singletons. The receptor's source is a man between 18 and 29 years old in good health. The sequencing input was blood. The chain couples TRBV7-9 to TRBJ1-1; the D is unclear. The CDR3 spells CASSLQIGNTEAFF. CDR3 sequence (DNA): TGTGCCAGCAGCTTACAGATTGGGAACACTGAAGCTTTCTTT. Full variable domain (remainder filled in from reference TRBV7-9 and TRBJ1-1): DTGVSQNPRHKITKRGQNVTFRCDPISEHNRLYWYRQTLGQGPEFLTYFQNEAQLEKSRLLSDRFSAERPKGSFSTLEIQRTEQGDSAMYLCASSLQIGNTEAFFGQGTRLTVV.